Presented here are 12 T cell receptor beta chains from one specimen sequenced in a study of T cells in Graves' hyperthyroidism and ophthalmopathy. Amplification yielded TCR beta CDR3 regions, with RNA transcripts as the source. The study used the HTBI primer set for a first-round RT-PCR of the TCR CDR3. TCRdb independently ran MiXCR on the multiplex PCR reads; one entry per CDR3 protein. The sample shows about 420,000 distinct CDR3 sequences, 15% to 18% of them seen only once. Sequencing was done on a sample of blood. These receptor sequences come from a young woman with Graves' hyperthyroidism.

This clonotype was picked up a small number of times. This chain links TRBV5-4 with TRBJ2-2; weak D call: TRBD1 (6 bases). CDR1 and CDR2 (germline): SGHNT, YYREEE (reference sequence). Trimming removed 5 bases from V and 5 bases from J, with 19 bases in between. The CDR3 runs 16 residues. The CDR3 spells CASRLTSQGDTGELFF. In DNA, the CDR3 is TGTGCCAGCAGATTAACCTCACAGGGAGATACCGGGGAGCTGTTTTTT.

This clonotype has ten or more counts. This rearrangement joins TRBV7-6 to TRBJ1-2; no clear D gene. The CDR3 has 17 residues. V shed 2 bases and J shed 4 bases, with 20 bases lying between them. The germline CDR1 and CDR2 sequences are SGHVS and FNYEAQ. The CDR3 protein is CASSLRSGSKASYGYTF. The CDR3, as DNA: TGTGCCAGCAGCTTACGGAGTGGGAGTAAGGCATCCTATGGCTACACCTTC.

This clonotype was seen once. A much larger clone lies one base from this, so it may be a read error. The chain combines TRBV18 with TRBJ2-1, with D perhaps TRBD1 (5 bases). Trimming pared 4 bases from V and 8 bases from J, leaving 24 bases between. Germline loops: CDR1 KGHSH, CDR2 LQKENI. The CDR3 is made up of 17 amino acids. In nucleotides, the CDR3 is TGTGCCAGCTCACTTACGGCTACAGGTTACCCAAAAGATGAGCAGTTCTTC. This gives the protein CASSLTATGYPKDEQFF.

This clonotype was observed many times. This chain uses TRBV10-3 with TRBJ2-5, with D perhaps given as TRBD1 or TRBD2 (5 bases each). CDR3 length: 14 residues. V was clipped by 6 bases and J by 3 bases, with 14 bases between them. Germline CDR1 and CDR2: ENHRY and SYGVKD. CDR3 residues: CAIRRPGPEETQYF. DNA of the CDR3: TGTGCCATCAGAAGACCGGGACCCGAAGAGACCCAGTACTTC.

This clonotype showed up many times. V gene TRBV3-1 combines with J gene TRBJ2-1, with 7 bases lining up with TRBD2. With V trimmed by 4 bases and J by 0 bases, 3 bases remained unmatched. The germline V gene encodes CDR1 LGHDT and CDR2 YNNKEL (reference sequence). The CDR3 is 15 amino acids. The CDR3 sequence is CASSLGRSSYNEQFF. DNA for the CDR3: TGTGCCAGCAGCCTCGGGAGGAGCTCCTACAATGAGCAGTTCTTC.

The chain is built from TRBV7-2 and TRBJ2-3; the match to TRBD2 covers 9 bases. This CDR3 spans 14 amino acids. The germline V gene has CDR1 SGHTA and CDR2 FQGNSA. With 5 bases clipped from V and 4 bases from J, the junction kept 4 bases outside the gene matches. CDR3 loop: CASSPRLAADTQYF. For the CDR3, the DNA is TGTGCCAGCAGCCCTCGACTAGCGGCAGATACGCAGTATTTT.

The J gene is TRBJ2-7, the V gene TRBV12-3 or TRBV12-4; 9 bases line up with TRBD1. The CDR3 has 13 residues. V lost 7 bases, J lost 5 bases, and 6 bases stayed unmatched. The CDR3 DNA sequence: TGTGCCAGCAACCGGGACAGGGTCCACGAGCAGTACTTC. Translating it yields CASNRDRVHEQYF.

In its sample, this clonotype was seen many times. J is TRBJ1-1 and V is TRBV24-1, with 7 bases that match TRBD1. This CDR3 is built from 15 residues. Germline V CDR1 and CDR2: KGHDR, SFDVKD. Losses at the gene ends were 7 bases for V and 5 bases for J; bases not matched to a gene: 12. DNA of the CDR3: TGTGCCACCAGCTGCCGTCACAGGGGCTGGACTGAAGCTTTCTTT. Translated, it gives CATSCRHRGWTEAFF.

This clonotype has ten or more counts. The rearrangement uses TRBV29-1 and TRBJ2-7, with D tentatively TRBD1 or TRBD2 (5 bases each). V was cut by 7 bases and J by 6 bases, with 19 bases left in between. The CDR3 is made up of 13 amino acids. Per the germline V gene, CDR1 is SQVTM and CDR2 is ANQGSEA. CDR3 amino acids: CSAYGDAGIEQYF. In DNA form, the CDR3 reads TGCAGCGCTTACGGGGACGCCGGTATCGAGCAGTACTTC.

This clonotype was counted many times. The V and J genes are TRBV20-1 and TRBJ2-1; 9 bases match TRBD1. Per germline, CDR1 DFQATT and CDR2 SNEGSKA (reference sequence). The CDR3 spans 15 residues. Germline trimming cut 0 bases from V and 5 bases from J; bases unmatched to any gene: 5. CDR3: CSARDNRGRDNEQFF. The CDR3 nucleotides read TGCAGTGCTAGAGATAACAGGGGGCGAGACAATGAGCAGTTCTTC.

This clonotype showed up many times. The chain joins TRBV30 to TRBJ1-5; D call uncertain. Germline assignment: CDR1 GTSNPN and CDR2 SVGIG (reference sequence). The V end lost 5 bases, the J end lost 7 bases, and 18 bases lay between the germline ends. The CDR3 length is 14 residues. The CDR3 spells CAWSLLGGQQPQHF. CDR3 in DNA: TGTGCCTGGTCCCTCCTGGGAGGGCAGCAGCCCCAGCATTTT.

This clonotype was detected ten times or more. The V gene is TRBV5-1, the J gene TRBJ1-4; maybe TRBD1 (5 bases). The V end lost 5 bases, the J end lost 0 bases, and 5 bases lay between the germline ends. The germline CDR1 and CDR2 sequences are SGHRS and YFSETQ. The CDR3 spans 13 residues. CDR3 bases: TGCGCCAGCAGAGGGGCAACTAATGAAAAACTGTTTTTT. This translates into CASRGATNEKLFF. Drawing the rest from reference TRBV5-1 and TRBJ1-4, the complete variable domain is KAGVTQTPRYLIKTRGQQVTLSCSPISGHRSVSWYQQTPGQGLQFLFEYFSETQRNKGNFPGRFSGRQFSNSRSEMNVSTLELGDSALYLCASRGATNEKLFFGSGTQLSVL.